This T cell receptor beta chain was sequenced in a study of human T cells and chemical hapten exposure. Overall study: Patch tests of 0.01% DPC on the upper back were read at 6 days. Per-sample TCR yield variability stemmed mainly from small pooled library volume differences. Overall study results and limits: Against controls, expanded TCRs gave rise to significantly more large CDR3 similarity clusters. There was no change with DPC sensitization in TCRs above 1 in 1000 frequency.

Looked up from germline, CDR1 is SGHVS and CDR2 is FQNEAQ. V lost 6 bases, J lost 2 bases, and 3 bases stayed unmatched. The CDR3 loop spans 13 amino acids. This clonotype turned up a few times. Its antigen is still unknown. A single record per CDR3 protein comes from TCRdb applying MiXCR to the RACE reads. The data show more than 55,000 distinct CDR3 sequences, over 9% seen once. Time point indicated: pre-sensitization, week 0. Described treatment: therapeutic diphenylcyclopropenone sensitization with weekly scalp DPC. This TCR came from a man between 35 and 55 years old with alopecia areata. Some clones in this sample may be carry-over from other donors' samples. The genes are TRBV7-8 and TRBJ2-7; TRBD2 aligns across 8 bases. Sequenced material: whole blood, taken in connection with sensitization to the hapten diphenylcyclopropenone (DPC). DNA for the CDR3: TGTGCCAGCAGGACTAGCGCCACCTACGAGCAGTACTTC. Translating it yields CASRTSATYEQYF.